These T cell receptor beta chains were read from a single sample in a study of identical twins' blood T cells. One entry per CDR3 protein results from TCRdb running MiXCR on the 5' RACE reads. This table has 350,000 to 450,000 distinct CDR3 sequences, around 30% appearing once. The sample comprised PBMCs. The source is a woman aged 18-49 years in good health. Both conserved end residues are part of each CDR3. D genes are given only for firm matches. Expanded clones get a size class; other rows say once, few or many, or leave the size out.

d_call,clone_size,v_call,j_call,cdr3_nt,cdr3_aa
TRBD1,few,TRBV18,TRBJ1-2,TGTGCCAGCTCACCGAGGACAGGGGGAGATAACTATGGCTACACCTTC,CASSPRTGGDNYGYTF
.,.,TRBV3-1,TRBJ1-4,TGTGCCAGCAGTCGGGACCTCACCGACGAAAAACTGTTTTTT,CASSRDLTDEKLFF
TRBD1,.,TRBV7-9,TRBJ1-5,TGTGCCAGCAGCTTAGGCGCCGGCGGGACAGGGTTTAATCAGCCCCAGCATTTT,CASSLGAGGTGFNQPQHF
.,few,TRBV10-3,TRBJ2-1,TGTGCCATCCTTAGGACTTCGTCCAATGAGCAGTTCTTC,CAILRTSSNEQFF
.,.,TRBV20-1,TRBJ2-7,TGCAGTGCTAGGGATTTGATGGAGCAGTACTTC,CSARDLMEQYF
.,.,TRBV2,TRBJ1-4,TGTGCCAGCCAACCGACAGTACAAAATGAAAAACTGTTTTTT,CASQPTVQNEKLFF
.,.,TRBV25-1,TRBJ1-1,TGTGCCAGCAGTGAATATGGCCATGCTTTCTTT,CASSEYGHAFF
.,few,TRBV18,TRBJ1-6,TGTGCCAGCTCAGCATCCAGGGGTTCACCCCTCCACTTT,CASSASRGSPLHF
.,.,TRBV2,TRBJ2-2,TGTGCCGGCGGGTACGGGACCTACACCGGGGAGCTGTTTTTT,CAGGYGTYTGELFF
.,.,TRBV7-6,TRBJ1-3,TGTGCCAGCAGCTTAGGATTTGGAAACACCATATATTTT,CASSLGFGNTIYF
.,few,TRBV7-9,TRBJ1-1,TGTGCCAGCAGCCCCCCAATGGGTTGGCAGAACACTGAAGCTTTCTTT,CASSPPMGWQNTEAFF
.,many,TRBV29-1,TRBJ1-1,TGCAGCGTCTGGCCCCGTGGGACTGAAGCTTTCTTT,CSVWPRGTEAFF
.,few,TRBV19,TRBJ1-1,TGTGCCAGTGGAGCGGTCCAAGAAGCTTTCTTT,CASGAVQEAFF
.,.,TRBV7-2,TRBJ2-1,TGTGCCAGCAGCTTTGGGAGTGTAATTAATGAGCAGTTCTTC,CASSFGSVINEQFF
.,many,TRBV5-1,TRBJ1-5,TGTGCCAGCAGCTTATACAGCCTCAATCAGCCCCAGCATTTT,CASSLYSLNQPQHF
.,few,TRBV6-2/TRBV6-3,TRBJ1-1,TGTGCCAGCAGGTCCGGGACAAGGAACACTGAAGCTTTCTTT,CASRSGTRNTEAFF
TRBD1,.,TRBV19,TRBJ1-6,TGTGCCAGCCAGGACAGGGGTTATTCACCCCTCCACTTT,CASQDRGYSPLHF
.,many,TRBV12-3/TRBV12-4,TRBJ1-5,TGTGCCAGCGGCCCGGCCGGCAATCAGCCCCAGCATTTT,CASGPAGNQPQHF
.,few,TRBV9,TRBJ1-5,TGTGCCAGCAGCCCAGGACAGTTTAGCAATCAGCCCCAGCATTTT,CASSPGQFSNQPQHF
.,.,TRBV6-2/TRBV6-3,TRBJ2-2,TGTGCCAGCAGTTACAATGCCAACACCGGGGAGCTGTTTTTT,CASSYNANTGELFF
.,.,TRBV19,TRBJ1-2,TGTGCGGCCGGAGACAGTCCGACCTTC,CAAGDSPTF
TRBD1,.,TRBV27,TRBJ1-4,TGTGCCAGCAGTTTGGCGGGACAGGGGATCCCTAATGAAAAACTGTTTTTT,CASSLAGQGIPNEKLFF
.,.,TRBV29-1,TRBJ2-1,TGCAGCGTTGAAGGGCTCCCAGACTCCTACAATGAGCAGTTCTTC,CSVEGLPDSYNEQFF
.,.,TRBV4-2,TRBJ1-4,TGTGCCAGCAGTCAAGAGGGGACGCACGAAAAACTGTTTTTT,CASSQEGTHEKLFF
.,.,TRBV12-3/TRBV12-4,TRBJ2-3,TGTGCCAGCAGTTTAATCTTGGGCTACCGCACAGATACGCAGTATTTT,CASSLILGYRTDTQYF
.,.,TRBV7-2,TRBJ2-3,TGTGCCAGCAGAAGGTGGGCAGAAGGAAGCACAGATACGCAGTATTTT,CASRRWAEGSTDTQYF
.,many,TRBV6-6,TRBJ1-3,TGTGCCAGCAGAAGTCAAGGGCAGACCATATATTTT,CASRSQGQTIYF
.,.,TRBV7-2,TRBJ2-1,TGTGCCAGCAGCTTAGCAGGGGGTAAATTCAATGAGCAGTTCTTC,CASSLAGGKFNEQFF
.,.,TRBV20-1,TRBJ1-6,TGCAGTGCCAGTACTCAGAGCAATTCACCCCTCCACTTT,CSASTQSNSPLHF
.,few,TRBV18,TRBJ1-1,TGTGCCAGCTCACCTGGGGACCCGAACACTGAAGCTTTCTTT,CASSPGDPNTEAFF
TRBD2,.,TRBV2,TRBJ2-7,TGTGCCAGCAACTTACTAGCGGGGGTCTACGAGCAGTACTTC,CASNLLAGVYEQYF
TRBD2,.,TRBV7-6,TRBJ2-2,TGTGCCAGCAGCTTAGACCTAGCGGGGGGCATGGTCACCGGGGAGCTGTTTTTT,CASSLDLAGGMVTGELFF
TRBD2,.,TRBV20-1,TRBJ2-7,TGCAGTGCTACACTAGCGGGAGTGATGTACGAGCAGTACTTC,CSATLAGVMYEQYF
TRBD2,.,TRBV20-1,TRBJ2-2,TGCAGTGCTAGGTTGACTAGCGGGGTGATTACCGGGGAGCTGTTTTTT,CSARLTSGVITGELFF
.,few,TRBV5-4,TRBJ2-3,TGTGCCAGCAGCTCCCTTTTGACAGGTCCTACAGATACGCAGTATTTT,CASSSLLTGPTDTQYF
TRBD2,.,TRBV5-1,TRBJ2-1,TGCGCCAGCAGCATCTTAGCGGGCGTCGGGGAGAATGAGCAGTTCTTC,CASSILAGVGENEQFF
.,.,TRBV5-1,TRBJ1-2,TGCGCCAGCAGCCACGACAGGAACTATGGCTACACCTTC,CASSHDRNYGYTF
.,.,TRBV18,TRBJ1-1,TGTGCCAGCTCACCACCGTCGGGCAGGATGAACACTGAAGCTTTCTTT,CASSPPSGRMNTEAFF
TRBD1,.,TRBV7-2,TRBJ1-2,TGTGCCAGCAGCCGCTGGGGACAGCAAGACTATGGCTACACCTTC,CASSRWGQQDYGYTF
.,few,TRBV6-5,TRBJ1-1,TGTGCCAGCATAGGGAGAGGTGACTTTGGGGGCACTGAAGCTTTCTTT,CASIGRGDFGGTEAFF
TRBD1,few,TRBV9,TRBJ1-1,TGTGCCAGCAGCGTTGGGACAGGGGGCACTGAAGCTTTCTTT,CASSVGTGGTEAFF
TRBD2,.,TRBV20-1,TRBJ2-3,TGCAGTCTAGCGGGAGGGCCGACAGATACGCAGTATTTT,CSLAGGPTDTQYF
.,few,TRBV20-1,TRBJ2-5,TGCAGTGCTCCAGGGGAACAAGAGACCCAGTACTTC,CSAPGEQETQYF
TRBD1,.,TRBV6-5,TRBJ2-3,TGTGCCAGCAGTACATCCGGACAGGGGGCAGATACGCAGTATTTT,CASSTSGQGADTQYF
.,many,TRBV19,TRBJ1-2,TGTGCCAGTAGTCCAGAGGGACGTTATGGCTACACCTTC,CASSPEGRYGYTF
TRBD2,many,TRBV11-2,TRBJ2-1,TGTGCCAGCAGCGGTTTTCTAGCGGGGGTAAATGAGCAGTTCTTC,CASSGFLAGVNEQFF
.,few,TRBV29-1,TRBJ2-1,TGCAGCGTTGGTCTCAGGGCCAATGAGCAGTTCTTC,CSVGLRANEQFF
.,.,TRBV11-2,TRBJ2-3,TGTGCCAGCGGCTTAGAATCCAATACGCAGTATTTT,CASGLESNTQYF
.,few,TRBV10-1,TRBJ2-7,TGCGCCAGCAGTGATTCTCACGAGCAGTACTTC,CASSDSHEQYF
TRBD2,.,TRBV2,TRBJ2-1,TGTGCCAGCAGTGACCCTAGCGGACCCTCTCAGGGCGATGAGCAGTTCTTC,CASSDPSGPSQGDEQFF
.,few,TRBV6-2/TRBV6-3,TRBJ2-7,TGTGCCACCGGGTGGGACTCCTACGAGCAGTACTTC,CATGWDSYEQYF
.,few,TRBV7-8,TRBJ2-4,TGTGCCAGCAGCTTCGGGGGATTGGCCAAAAACATTCAGTACTTC,CASSFGGLAKNIQYF
.,few,TRBV5-6,TRBJ2-3,TGTGCCAGCAGCGTCGTCGGGGGTATAGATACGCAGTATTTT,CASSVVGGIDTQYF
.,few,TRBV7-9,TRBJ1-2,TGTGCCAGCAGCCCCCCGATAGGAAACTATGGCTACACCTTC,CASSPPIGNYGYTF
.,.,TRBV29-1,TRBJ2-3,TGCAGCCTGCGGCGGGGTAGCACAGATACGCAGTATTTT,CSLRRGSTDTQYF
.,.,TRBV6-5,TRBJ1-6,TGTGCCAGCAGACTACAGGGTCGGGGCAATTCACCCCTCCACTTT,CASRLQGRGNSPLHF
TRBD1,few,TRBV27,TRBJ2-1,TGTGCCAGCAGTGCCCGGGACAGGGGCTACAATGAGCAGTTCTTC,CASSARDRGYNEQFF
.,once,TRBV20-1,TRBJ1-2,TGCAGTGCTAGCATCTATGATGGCTACACCTTC,CSASIYDGYTF
.,many,TRBV6-5,TRBJ2-1,TGTGCCAGCAGCCATGGTGGTGAGCAGTTCTTC,CASSHGGEQFF